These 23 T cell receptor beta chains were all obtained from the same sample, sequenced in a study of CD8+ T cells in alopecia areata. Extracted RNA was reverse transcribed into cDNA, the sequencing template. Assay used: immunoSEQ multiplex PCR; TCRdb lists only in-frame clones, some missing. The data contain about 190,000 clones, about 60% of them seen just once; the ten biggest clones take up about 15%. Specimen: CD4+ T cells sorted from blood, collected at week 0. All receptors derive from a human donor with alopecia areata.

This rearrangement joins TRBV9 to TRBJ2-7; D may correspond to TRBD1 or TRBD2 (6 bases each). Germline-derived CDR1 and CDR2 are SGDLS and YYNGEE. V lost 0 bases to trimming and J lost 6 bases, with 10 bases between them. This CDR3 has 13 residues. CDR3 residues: CASSVGGGGEQYF. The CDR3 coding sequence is TGTGCCAGCAGCGTAGGAGGGGGAGGCGAGCAGTACTTC.

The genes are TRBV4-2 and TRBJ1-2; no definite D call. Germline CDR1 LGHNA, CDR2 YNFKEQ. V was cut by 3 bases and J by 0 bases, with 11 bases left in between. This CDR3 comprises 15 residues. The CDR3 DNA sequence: TGTGCCAGCAGCCAGACGGACGGTACTAACTATGGCTACACCTTC. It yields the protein CASSQTDGTNYGYTF.

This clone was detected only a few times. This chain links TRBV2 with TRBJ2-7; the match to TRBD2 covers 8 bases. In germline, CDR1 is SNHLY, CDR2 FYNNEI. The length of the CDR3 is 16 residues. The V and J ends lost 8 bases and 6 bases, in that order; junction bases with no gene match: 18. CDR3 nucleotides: TGTGCCAGCGGGGAAGGACTAGCCTCCCTAAATCCCGAGCAGTACTTC. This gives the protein CASGEGLASLNPEQYF. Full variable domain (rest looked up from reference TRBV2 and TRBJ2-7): EPEVTQTPSHQVTQMGQEVILRCVPISNHLYFYWYRQILGQKVEFLVSFYNNEISEKSEIFDDQFSVERPDGSNFTLKIRSTKLEDSAMYFCASGEGLASLNPEQYFGPGTRLTVT.

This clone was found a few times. The CDR3 DNA sequence: TGTGCCAGCAGCCCCGGGACTAGCGGGTTAGGGGAGCAGTTCTTC. Encoded protein: CASSPGTSGLGEQFF. The chain employs TRBV9 and TRBJ2-1; the match to TRBD2 covers 12 bases. The junction had 9 bases not matched to a gene; V was cut back by 4 bases and J by 10 bases. The CDR3 loop spans 15 amino acids. Germline values: CDR1 SGDLS, CDR2 YYNGEE.

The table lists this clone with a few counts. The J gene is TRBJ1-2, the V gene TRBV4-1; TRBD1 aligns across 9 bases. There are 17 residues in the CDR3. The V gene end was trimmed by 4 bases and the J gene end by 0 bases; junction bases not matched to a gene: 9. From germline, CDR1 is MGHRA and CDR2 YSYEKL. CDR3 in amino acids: CASSRGTGGDTNYGYTF. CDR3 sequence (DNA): TGCGCCAGCAGCCGAGGCACAGGGGGCGATACTAACTATGGCTACACCTTC.

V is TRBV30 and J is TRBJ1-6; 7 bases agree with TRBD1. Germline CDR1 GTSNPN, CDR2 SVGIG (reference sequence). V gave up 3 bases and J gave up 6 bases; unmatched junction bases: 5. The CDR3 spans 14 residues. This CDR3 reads CAWRQQGTNSPLHF. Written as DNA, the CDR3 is TGTGCCTGGAGACAACAGGGGACTAATTCACCCCTCCACTTT.

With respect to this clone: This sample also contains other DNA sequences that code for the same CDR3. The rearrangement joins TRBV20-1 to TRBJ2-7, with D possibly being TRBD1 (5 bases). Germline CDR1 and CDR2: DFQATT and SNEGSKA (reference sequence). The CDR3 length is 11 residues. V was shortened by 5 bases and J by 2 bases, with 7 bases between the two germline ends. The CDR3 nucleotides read TGCAGTGCTGACAGAGCCTACGAGCAGTACTTC. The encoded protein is CSADRAYEQYF.

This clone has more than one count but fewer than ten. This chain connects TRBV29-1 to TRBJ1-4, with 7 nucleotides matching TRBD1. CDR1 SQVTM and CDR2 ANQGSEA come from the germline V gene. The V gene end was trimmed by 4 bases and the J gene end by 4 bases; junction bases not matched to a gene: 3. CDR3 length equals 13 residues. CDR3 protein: CSVAGQHNEKLFF. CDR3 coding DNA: TGCAGCGTTGCGGGACAGCATAATGAAAAACTGTTTTTT. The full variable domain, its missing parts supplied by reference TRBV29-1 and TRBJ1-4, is SAVISQKPSRDICQRGTSLTIQCQVDSQVTMMFWYRQQPGQSLTLIATANQGSEATYESGFVIDKFPISRPNLTFSTLTVSNMSPEDSSIYLCSVAGQHNEKLFFGSGTQLSVL.

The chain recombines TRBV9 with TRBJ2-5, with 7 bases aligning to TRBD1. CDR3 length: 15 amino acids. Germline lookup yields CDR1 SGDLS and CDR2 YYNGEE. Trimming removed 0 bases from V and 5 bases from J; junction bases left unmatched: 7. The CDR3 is CASSVDQGVRETQYF. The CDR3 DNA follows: TGTGCCAGCAGCGTAGACCAGGGGGTGCGTGAGACCCAGTACTTC.

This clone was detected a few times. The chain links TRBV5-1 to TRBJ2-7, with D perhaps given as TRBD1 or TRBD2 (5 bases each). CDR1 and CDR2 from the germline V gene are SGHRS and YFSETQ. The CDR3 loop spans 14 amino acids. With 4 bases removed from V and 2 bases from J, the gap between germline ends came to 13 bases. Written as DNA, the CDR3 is TGCGCCAGCAGCAAGGGACCTGGAGCCTACGAGCAGTACTTC. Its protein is CASSKGPGAYEQYF.

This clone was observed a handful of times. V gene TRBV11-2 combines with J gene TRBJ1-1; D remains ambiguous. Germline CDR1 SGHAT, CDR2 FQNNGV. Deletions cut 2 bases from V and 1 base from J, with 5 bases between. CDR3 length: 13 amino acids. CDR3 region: CASSLLTNTEAFF. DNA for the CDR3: TGTGCCAGCAGCTTATTGACGAACACTGAAGCTTTCTTT.

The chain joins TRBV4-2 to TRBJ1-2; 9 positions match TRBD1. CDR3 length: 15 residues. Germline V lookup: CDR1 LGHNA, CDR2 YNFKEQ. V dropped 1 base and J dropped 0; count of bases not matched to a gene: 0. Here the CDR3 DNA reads TGTGCCAGCAGCCAAGGGACAGGGGCTAACTATGGCTACACCTTC. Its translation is CASSQGTGANYGYTF.

The CDR3 DNA reads as TGTGCCAGCAGCTTATGGCAGGACACAGATACGCAGTATTTT. As protein: CASSLWQDTDTQYF. This chain connects TRBV11-2 to TRBJ2-3, with D unresolved. With 2 bases removed from V and 2 bases from J, the gap between germline ends came to 8 bases. Germline V gene sequence: CDR1 SGHAT, CDR2 FQNNGV. The CDR3 runs 14 residues.

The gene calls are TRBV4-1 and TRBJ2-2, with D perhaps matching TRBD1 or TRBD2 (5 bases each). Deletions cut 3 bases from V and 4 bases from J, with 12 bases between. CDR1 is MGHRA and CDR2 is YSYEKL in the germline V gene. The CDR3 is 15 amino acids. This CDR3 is CASSQGPSGTGELFF. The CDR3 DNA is TGCGCCAGCAGCCAGGGACCTTCTGGCACCGGGGAGCTGTTTTTT.

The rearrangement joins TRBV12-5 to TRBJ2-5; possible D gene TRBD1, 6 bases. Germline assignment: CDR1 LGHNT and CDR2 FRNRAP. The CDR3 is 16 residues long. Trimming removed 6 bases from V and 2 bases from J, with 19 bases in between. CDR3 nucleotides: TGTGCTAGTGGGCCGTATCACAGGGCGGCTCAAGAGACCCAGTACTTC. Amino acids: CASGPYHRAAQETQYF.

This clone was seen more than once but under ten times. Written as DNA, the CDR3 is TGTGCCAGTAGCCCTCGGACAGGGTGGACAGAGACCCAGTACTTC. Translation: CASSPRTGWTETQYF. This chain links TRBV19 with TRBJ2-5, with TRBD1 identical over 8 bases. There are 15 residues in the CDR3. The germline V gene encodes CDR1 LNHDA and CDR2 SQIVND (reference sequence). V trimming: 6 bases; J trimming: 4 bases; junction bases outside the gene matches: 10.

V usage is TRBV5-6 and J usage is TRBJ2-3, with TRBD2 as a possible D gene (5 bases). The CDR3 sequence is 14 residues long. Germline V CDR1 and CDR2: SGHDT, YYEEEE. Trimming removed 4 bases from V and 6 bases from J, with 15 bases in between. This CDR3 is CASSHTREGDTQYF. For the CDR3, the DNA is TGTGCCAGCAGCCATACTCGGGAAGGGGATACGCAGTATTTT.

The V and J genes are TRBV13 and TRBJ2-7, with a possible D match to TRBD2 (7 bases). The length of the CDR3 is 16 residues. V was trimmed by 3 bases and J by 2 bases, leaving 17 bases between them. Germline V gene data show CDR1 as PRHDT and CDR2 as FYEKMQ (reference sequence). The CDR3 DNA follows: TGTGCCAGCAGCTTTGGGGGGGCAGGTGAGGCCTACGAGCAGTACTTC. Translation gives CASSFGGAGEAYEQYF.

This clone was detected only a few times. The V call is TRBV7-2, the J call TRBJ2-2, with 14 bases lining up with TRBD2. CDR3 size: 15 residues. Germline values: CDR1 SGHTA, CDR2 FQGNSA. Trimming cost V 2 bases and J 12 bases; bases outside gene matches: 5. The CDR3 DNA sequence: TGTGCCAGCAGCTTAACGGGGACTAGCGGGGGCAAGCTGTTTTTT. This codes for CASSLTGTSGGKLFF.

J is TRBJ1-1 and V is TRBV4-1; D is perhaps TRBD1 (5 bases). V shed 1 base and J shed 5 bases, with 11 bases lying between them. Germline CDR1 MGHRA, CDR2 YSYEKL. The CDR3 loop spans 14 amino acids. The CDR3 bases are TGCGCCAGCAGCCAAGCAGGGTTTCAGACTGAAGCTTTCTTT. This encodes CASSQAGFQTEAFF.

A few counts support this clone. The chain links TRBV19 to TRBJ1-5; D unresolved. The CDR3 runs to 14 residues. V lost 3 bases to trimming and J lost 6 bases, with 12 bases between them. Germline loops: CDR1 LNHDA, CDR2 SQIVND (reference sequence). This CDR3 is CASSIALIVQPQHF. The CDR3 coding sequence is TGTGCCAGTAGTATTGCCCTGATAGTTCAGCCCCAGCATTTT.

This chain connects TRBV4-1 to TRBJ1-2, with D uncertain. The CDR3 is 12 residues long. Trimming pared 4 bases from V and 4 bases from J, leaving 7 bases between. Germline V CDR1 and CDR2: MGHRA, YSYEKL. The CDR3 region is CASSRDGYGYTF. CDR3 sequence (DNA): TGCGCCAGCAGCCGAGATGGCTATGGCTACACCTTC.

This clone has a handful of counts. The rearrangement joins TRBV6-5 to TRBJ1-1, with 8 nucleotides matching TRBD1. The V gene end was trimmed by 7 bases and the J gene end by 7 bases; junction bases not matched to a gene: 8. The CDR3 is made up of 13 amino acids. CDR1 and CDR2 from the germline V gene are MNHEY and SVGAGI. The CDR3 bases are TGTGCCAGCATCCCAGGACAGGGTTTTGAAGCTTTCTTT. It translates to CASIPGQGFEAFF.